This T cell receptor (beta chain) appears in the sequencing data of a study of T cell repertoires in cytomegalovirus infection. Turning to the study itself: Public TCR beta signatures were indicative of both CMV infection and a matching HLA type.

Each CDR3 protein is one row after TCRdb ran MiXCR on the reads. The table records 180,000 or so distinct CDR3 sequences, about 18% of them present only once. This clonotype was found a few times. The antigen remains unidentified. Study-level results: Summed frequency of public TCR beta families distinguished CMV carriers with the relevant HLA. CMV-specific TCR beta clonotypes restricted by HLA-C dominated the ex vivo response.

V was cut by 2 bases and J by 4 bases, with 17 bases left in between. The germline V gene encodes CDR1 SGHTA and CDR2 FQGTGA. CDR3 length equals 16 residues. The sequence came from a human donor in good health (CMV status not recorded). Some clones in this sample may be carry-over from other donors' samples. Sequenced material: CD8+ T cells from PBMCs. The chain employs TRBV7-3 and TRBJ1-1; D gene unclear. The CDR3 DNA follows: TGTGCCAGCAGCTTAGGAGCAGGAACTATCGTCACTGAAGCTTTCTTT. Translating gives CASSLGAGTIVTEAFF.